This TCR beta chain was captured in a study of T cells in Graves' hyperthyroidism and ophthalmopathy (dated by TCRdb to between 2017 and 2020). In the study overall: Peripheral blood samples were taken at the time of initial diagnosis, prior to any treatment. TCR Vbeta CDR3 sequencing of fewer than 150 peripheral blood samples (over 40 ophthalmopathy, 75 hyperthyroidism and approximately 17 progressor patients) is reported in the paper. The 90 to 100 discovery patients were randomly split 7:3 into training and test sets. To identify distinguishing TCR V-J signatures, a discovery cohort of 95 to 100 patients was used, comprising 43 with Graves' ophthalmopathy and some 57 with stable Graves' hyperthyroidism. Thyroid tissue and blood T-cell repertoires from roughly six Graves' hyperthyroidism patients were also compared in the study. After sampling, hyperthyroidism patients received methimazole starting at 30 mg daily, and ophthalmopathy patients received high-dose intravenous methylprednisolone. Prospective prediction of ophthalmopathy was tested in an independent validation cohort consisting of 18 to 20 hyperthyroidism patients and 17 patients who later progressed to ophthalmopathy. What the authors observed across the whole study: A 13 V-J signature model separated ophthalmopathy from stable hyperthyroidism, with just over 85% sensitivity and about 81% specificity in cross-validation and 80%/75% in testing. In validation, the model predicted progression to ophthalmopathy a median of 6.5 months before onset, with roughly 71% sensitivity and roughly 79% specificity. Blood samples also contained most of the expanded thyroid clonotypes (frequency above 0.001), which suggests that blood repertoires may reflect thyroid immune responses. No statistical method was used to fix the sample size in advance, and group allocation was not hidden from the investigators.

Graves' hyperthyroidism was defined as stable when no progression to ophthalmopathy occurred over 18 months of follow-up. Hyperthyroidism patients were newly diagnosed, had a disease duration of under 2 months, and were aged 18 to 65 years. Any patient with an uncontrolled infection, another autoimmune disease, pregnancy or lactation was excluded. Clinical symptoms, serum thyroxine and TRAb, thyroid ultrasound, and orbital computed tomography formed the basis for the diagnoses. PBMCs were separated from 8 to 10 ml of fresh peripheral blood using Ficoll-Paque density gradient centrifugation. Trizol reagent was used to extract total RNA, and RNA quality was then checked on an Agilent 2100 Bioanalyzer. This clonotype has ten or more counts. It has no known antigen specificity. Within one base of it there is no much larger clone, and no base qualities were kept. The CDR3 spans 16 residues, from the cysteine through the phenylalanine. Only the CDR3 region is kept as DNA, spanning 48 bases read in frame from base 1. The germline V gene (reference sequence) yields MNHEY for CDR1 and SMNVEV for CDR2. Trimming at the junction amounts to 0 bases on V and 3 bases on J, and the germline ends lie 12 bases apart.

TCR beta CDR3 regions were amplified from RNA transcripts. The first round of RT-PCR for the TCR CDR3 was performed with the HTBI primer set and the Qiagen OneStep RT-PCR kit. Libraries were constructed in a second round of multiplex PCR, after which size selection and purification were performed. Libraries were sequenced paired-end with 100 bp reads on an Illumina HiSeq2000. Per the source publication's procedure: SOAPnuke was used to process the raw data, throwing out any read that contained adapters or uncalled bases, had a mean Phred below 15, or lacked an exact constant-primer or identifier match. COPE v1.2.5 was used to merge the high-quality paired reads, and each unique nucleotide sequence was defined as a clonotype. Clonotypes were aligned to IMGT TRBV, TRBD and TRBJ reference segments using MiTCR v1.1. Analysis was restricted to V-J combinations with a frequency above 0.0001, which covered roughly 99% of repertoires. The TCS score was defined as F50 (clonal expansion) divided by E x V (chaos), with BLOSUM62-based TCRdist calculated between CDR3 peptides within each V-J. Welch's t-statistics and random forest reduced roughly 540 V-J features to about 13, which were used in a naive Bayes classifier (R e1071). TCRdb handled the public reads itself, with Q25 trimming in fastp and clone calling in MiXCR, and kept productive beta chains. Each CDR3 protein appears once, grouped with its most common genes and DNA. TCRdb, rather than the study authors, made the V and J calls. In all, the sample holds approximately 640,000 distinct CDR3 sequences, and 15% to 20% of those were seen once. The top ten clonotypes cover around 16% of the sample.

Sequencing input: blood. This TCR was sampled from a man in his fifties with Graves' hyperthyroidism. The V and J segments used are TRBV27 and TRBJ2-4; TRBD1 is a weak D gene call, 5 bases matching. The CDR3 protein: CASSLSLGRVKNIQYF. The sequenced DNA is TGTGCCAGCAGTTTATCTTTGGGCAGGGTCAAAAACATTCAGTACTTC.